These 16 T cell receptor beta chains share one sample of origin, sequenced in a study of shared clonotypes between healthy human individuals (dated by TCRdb to the early 2020s). Libraries were constructed by the immunoSEQ multiplex PCR assay. TCRdb provides this immuneACCESS table in a form limited to in-frame rearrangements. Some clones are lacking; in checked studies, under half of them reflect an unresolved V gene, and why the rest are absent is not known. This sample has roughly 2.1 million clones in its table, and about 93% of those were observed once. The ten largest clones capture roughly 1.7% of the sample. CD8 naive samples consisted of CD45RO-negative cells that were positively selected for CCR7, yielding a CD45RA+CCR7+ population without TemRA cells. Sample: naive CD8+ T cells from PBMCs. The cell subset or site label here, explained by the study, means: CD45RA+CCR7+. The receptors here all came from a man younger than 35 in good health. Some clones in this sample may be carry-over from other donors' samples.

The chain has TRBV7-9 and TRBJ1-2; D might be TRBD1 (5 bases). CDR1 is SEHNR and CDR2 is FQNEAQ in the germline V gene (reference sequence). The CDR3 loop spans 15 amino acids. V dropped 5 bases and J dropped 6 bases, with 19 bases sitting between them. CDR3 DNA: TGTGCCAGCAGCCACAGTCTCTCAGGGACGGATGGCTACACCTTC. As protein: CASSHSLSGTDGYTF.

The rearrangement joins TRBV11-3 to TRBJ2-1; TRBD2 agrees at 7 bases. The CDR3 sequence is 15 residues long. V trimming: 5 bases; J trimming: 5 bases; junction bases outside the gene matches: 9. CDR1 SGHNT and CDR2 YENEEA come from the germline V gene. The CDR3 DNA reads TGTGCCAGCAGCAAGAATCTAGCGGCAAACAATGAGCAGTTCTTC. Translating gives CASSKNLAANNEQFF. The full variable domain, rest sourced from reference TRBV11-3 and TRBJ2-1, is EAGVVQSPRYKIIEKKQPVAFWCNPISGHNTLYWYLQNLGQGPELLIRYENEEAVDDSQLPKDRFSAERLKGVDSTLKIQPAELGDSAVYLCASSKNLAANNEQFFGPGTRLTVL.

The rearrangement joins TRBV7-9 to TRBJ2-5; no clear D. Trimming removed 8 bases from V and 5 bases from J, with 18 bases in between. This CDR3 is 14 amino acids long. Looked up from germline, CDR1 is SEHNR and CDR2 is FQNEAQ (reference sequence). The CDR3 region has the DNA TGTGCCAGCTCGTTCTTCCGGCTCGTGGAGACCCAGTACTTC. Its translation: CASSFFRLVETQYF.

About this clone itself: A much larger clone is a single base away; this may be a read error. The genes are TRBV5-6 and TRBJ2-1; D uncertain. The V gene lost 4 bases and the J gene lost 7 bases, with 9 bases spanning the gap. CDR1 is SGHDT, CDR2 YYEEEE, per germline. The CDR3 totals 12 residues. Here the CDR3 reads CASSQTRNEQFF. In DNA, the CDR3 is TGTGCCAGCAGCCAGACAAGAAATGAGCAGTTCTTC.

The J gene is TRBJ2-3, the V gene TRBV28; TRBD2 matches at 7 bases. CDR1 is MDHEN, CDR2 SYDVKM, per germline. Trimming took 5 bases from V and 3 from J; bases not matched to a gene: 14. The CDR3 sequence is 17 residues long. The CDR3 protein is CASSPPVSSGLTDTQYF. The CDR3 nucleotides read TGTGCCAGCAGTCCCCCCGTGAGTAGCGGGTTGACAGATACGCAGTATTTT.

CDR3: CASSWGGEQYF. In DNA, the CDR3 is TGTGCCAGCAGCTGGGGGGGTGAGCAGTACTTC. The chain recombines TRBV28 with TRBJ2-7; 7 nucleotides match TRBD2. The V gene's germline CDR1 is MDHEN and CDR2 SYDVKM. The V gene end was trimmed by 6 bases and the J gene end by 7 bases; junction bases not matched to a gene: 3. This CDR3 comprises 11 residues.

V gene TRBV19 combines with J gene TRBJ1-1; possibly TRBD1 for D (5 bases). The germline CDR1 and CDR2 sequences are LNHDA and SQIVND (reference sequence). This CDR3 contains 13 residues. Trimming pared 6 bases from V and 5 bases from J, leaving 13 bases between. The CDR3 coding sequence is TGTGCCAGTAGAAGGGGATTGGGAACTGAAGCTTTCTTT. Its protein is CASRRGLGTEAFF.

The chain combines TRBV5-1 with TRBJ2-7; D tentatively fits TRBD1 or TRBD2 (5 bases each). V was cut by 2 bases and J by 1 base, with 13 bases left in between. Per germline, CDR1 SGHRS and CDR2 YFSETQ. This CDR3 spans 15 amino acids. The CDR3 nucleotides are TGCGCCAGCAGCTTCCGGGACGGAGAATCCTACGAGCAGTACTTC. Its translation: CASSFRDGESYEQYF.

CDR3 loop: CASSLTGGLGGEQFF. In DNA, the CDR3 is TGTGCCAGCAGCTTAACGGGGGGATTGGGTGGTGAGCAGTTCTTC. The gene calls are TRBV11-2 and TRBJ2-1; 7 nucleotides match TRBD2. The CDR3 has 15 residues. V was pared by 2 bases and J by 9 bases, with 10 bases of the junction left unmatched. Germline V lookup: CDR1 SGHAT, CDR2 FQNNGV.

This sequence joins TRBV7-2 and TRBJ2-5, with a tentative D call TRBD1 (6 bases). Germline assignment: CDR1 SGHTA and CDR2 FQGNSA. The CDR3 sequence is 14 residues long. The V end lost 6 bases, the J end lost 5 bases, and 16 bases lay between the germline ends. CDR3 in DNA: TGTGCCAGCAGGTTCCGGGACACGTCGGAGACCCAGTACTTC. Protein: CASRFRDTSETQYF.

Turning to this clone: This CDR3 is also generated by other DNA sequences in the sample. This chain uses TRBV4-1 with TRBJ2-7, with 14 bases matching TRBD2. V was pared by 0 bases and J by 11 bases, with 6 bases of the junction left unmatched. The CDR3 is made up of 15 amino acids. Per the germline V gene, CDR1 is MGHRA and CDR2 is YSYEKL. In nucleotides, the CDR3 is TGCGCCAGCAGCCAAGAGGGACTAGCGGGAGAATATAAGTACTTC. Translated: CASSQEGLAGEYKYF.

This sequence joins TRBV9 and TRBJ1-2, with TRBD1 matching 8 bases. The CDR3 totals 13 residues. Per the germline V gene, CDR1 is SGDLS and CDR2 is YYNGEE. Trimming removed 2 bases from V and 9 bases from J; junction bases left unmatched: 6. The CDR3 region is CASSVRTGMSYTF. CDR3 DNA: TGTGCCAGCAGCGTGCGGACAGGGATGAGCTACACCTTC.

V and J are TRBV9 and TRBJ2-1; D call uncertain. V lost 0 bases, J lost 1 base, and 8 bases lay in between. The germline CDR1 and CDR2 sequences are SGDLS and YYNGEE. The CDR3 covers 15 residues. CDR3 DNA sequence: TGTGCCAGCAGCGTAGCTAGTAAATCCTACAATGAGCAGTTCTTC. Translation gives CASSVASKSYNEQFF.

The chain employs TRBV28 and TRBJ2-7; 8 bases are a match to TRBD1. V was clipped by 6 bases and J by 2 bases; unmatched bases: 9. The CDR3 is 15 amino acids. The germline gives CDR1 MDHEN, CDR2 SYDVKM. CDR3 bases: TGTGCCAGCAGAACCGGGACAGGATACACCTACGAGCAGTACTTC. Translated, it gives CASRTGTGYTYEQYF.

This chain links TRBV5-6 with TRBJ1-6; D remains ambiguous. Germline assignment: CDR1 SGHDT and CDR2 YYEEEE. The CDR3 is 16 amino acids. V was shortened by 1 base and J by 8 bases, with 16 bases between the two germline ends. The CDR3 DNA reads TGTGCCAGCAGCTTGAAAAGTGGACTAGGAGATTCACCCCTCCACTTT. It yields the protein CASSLKSGLGDSPLHF.

The chain links TRBV7-8 to TRBJ1-1; possible D gene TRBD1, 5 bases. Germline V lookup: CDR1 SGHVS, CDR2 FQNEAQ. The CDR3 length is 16 residues. The V end was cut by 2 bases, the J end by 0 bases, with 13 bases between. CDR3 DNA sequence: TGTGCCAGCAGCTTATCGGGCCGGGGGATGAACACTGAAGCTTTCTTT. This codes for CASSLSGRGMNTEAFF.